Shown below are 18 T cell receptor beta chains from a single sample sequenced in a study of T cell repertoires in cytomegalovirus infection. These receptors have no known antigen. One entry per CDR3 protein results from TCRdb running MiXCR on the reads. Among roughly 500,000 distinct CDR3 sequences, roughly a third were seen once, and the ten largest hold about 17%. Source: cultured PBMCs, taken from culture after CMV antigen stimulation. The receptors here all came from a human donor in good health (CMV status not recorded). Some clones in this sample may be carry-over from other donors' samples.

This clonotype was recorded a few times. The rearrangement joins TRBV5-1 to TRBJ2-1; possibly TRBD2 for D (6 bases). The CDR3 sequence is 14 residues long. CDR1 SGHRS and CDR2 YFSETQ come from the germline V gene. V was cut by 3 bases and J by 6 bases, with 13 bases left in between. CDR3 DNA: TGCGCCAGCAGCTCCGGGACTCTTGGCAATGAGCAGTTCTTC. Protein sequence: CASSSGTLGNEQFF.

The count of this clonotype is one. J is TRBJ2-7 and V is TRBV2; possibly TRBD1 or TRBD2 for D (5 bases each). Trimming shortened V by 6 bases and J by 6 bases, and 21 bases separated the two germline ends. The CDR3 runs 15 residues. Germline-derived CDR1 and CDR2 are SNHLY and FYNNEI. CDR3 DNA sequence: TGTGCCAGCAGAAGTACCGGGACCCGGGTATCCGAGCAGTACTTC. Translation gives CASRSTGTRVSEQYF.

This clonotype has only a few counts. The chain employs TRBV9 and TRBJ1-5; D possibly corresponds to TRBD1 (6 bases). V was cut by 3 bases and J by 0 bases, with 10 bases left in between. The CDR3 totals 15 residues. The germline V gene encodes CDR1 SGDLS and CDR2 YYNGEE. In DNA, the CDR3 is TGTGCCAGCAGCGCGACAGGTCATAGCAATCAGCCCCAGCATTTT. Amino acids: CASSATGHSNQPQHF.

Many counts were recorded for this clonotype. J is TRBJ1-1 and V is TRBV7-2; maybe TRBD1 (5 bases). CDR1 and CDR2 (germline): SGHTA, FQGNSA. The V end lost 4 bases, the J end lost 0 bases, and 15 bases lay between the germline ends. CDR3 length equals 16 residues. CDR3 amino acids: CASSSTGRTMNTEAFF. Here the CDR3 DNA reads TGTGCCAGCAGCTCAACGGGACGGACCATGAACACTGAAGCTTTCTTT.

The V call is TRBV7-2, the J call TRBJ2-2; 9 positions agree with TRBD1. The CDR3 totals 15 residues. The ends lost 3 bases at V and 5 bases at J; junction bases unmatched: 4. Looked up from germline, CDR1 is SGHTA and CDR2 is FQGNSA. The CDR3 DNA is TGTGCCAGCAGCTTCCGGGACAGGGTAACCGGGGAGCTGTTTTTT. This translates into CASSFRDRVTGELFF.

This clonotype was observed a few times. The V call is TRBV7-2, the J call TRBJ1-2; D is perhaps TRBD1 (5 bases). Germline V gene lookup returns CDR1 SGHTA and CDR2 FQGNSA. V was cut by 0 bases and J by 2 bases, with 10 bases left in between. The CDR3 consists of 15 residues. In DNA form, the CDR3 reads TGTGCCAGCAGCTTAGCGGGGCAGGAGAACTATGGCTACACCTTC. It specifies CASSLAGQENYGYTF.

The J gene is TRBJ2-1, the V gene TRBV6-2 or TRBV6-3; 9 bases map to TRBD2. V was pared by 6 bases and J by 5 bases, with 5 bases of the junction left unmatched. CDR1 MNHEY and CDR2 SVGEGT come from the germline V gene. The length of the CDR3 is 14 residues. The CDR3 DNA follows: TGTGCCAGCAGACGCTTAGCGGGAGACAATGAGCAGTTCTTC. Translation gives CASRRLAGDNEQFF.

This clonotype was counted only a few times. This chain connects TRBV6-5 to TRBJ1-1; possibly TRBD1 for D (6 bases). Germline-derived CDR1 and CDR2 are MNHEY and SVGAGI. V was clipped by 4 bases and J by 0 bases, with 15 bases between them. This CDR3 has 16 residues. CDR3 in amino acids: CASSWGHLTMNTEAFF. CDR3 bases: TGTGCCAGCAGTTGGGGACACCTAACCATGAACACTGAAGCTTTCTTT.

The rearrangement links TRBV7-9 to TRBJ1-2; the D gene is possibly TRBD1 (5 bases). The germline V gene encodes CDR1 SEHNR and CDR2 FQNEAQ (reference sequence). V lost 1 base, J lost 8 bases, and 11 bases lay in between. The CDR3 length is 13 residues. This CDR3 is CASSLEAGIGYTF. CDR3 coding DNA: TGTGCCAGCAGCTTAGAAGCAGGGATAGGCTACACCTTC.

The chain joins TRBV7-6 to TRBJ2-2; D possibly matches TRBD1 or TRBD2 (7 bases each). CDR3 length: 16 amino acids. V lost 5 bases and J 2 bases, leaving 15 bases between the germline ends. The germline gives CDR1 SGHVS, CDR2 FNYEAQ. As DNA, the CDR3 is TGTGCCAGCAGCCCAGGGGGGACTACCAACACCGGGGAGCTGTTTTTT. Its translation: CASSPGGTTNTGELFF.

CDR3 sequence (DNA): TGTGCCAGCAGCGTAGACGGTTCACCCCTCCACTTT. This translates into CASSVDGSPLHF. The chain is built from TRBV9 and TRBJ1-6, with unresolved D. The CDR3 is made up of 12 amino acids. Germline V gives CDR1 SGDLS, CDR2 YYNGEE. V was trimmed by 0 bases and J by 9 bases, leaving 4 bases between them.

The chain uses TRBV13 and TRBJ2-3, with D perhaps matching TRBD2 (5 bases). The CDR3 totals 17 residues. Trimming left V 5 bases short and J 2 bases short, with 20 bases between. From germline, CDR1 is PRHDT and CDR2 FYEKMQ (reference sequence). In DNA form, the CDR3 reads TGTGCCAGCAGCCATACTGCCGGTGAGGACTTCACAGATACGCAGTATTTT. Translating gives CASSHTAGEDFTDTQYF.

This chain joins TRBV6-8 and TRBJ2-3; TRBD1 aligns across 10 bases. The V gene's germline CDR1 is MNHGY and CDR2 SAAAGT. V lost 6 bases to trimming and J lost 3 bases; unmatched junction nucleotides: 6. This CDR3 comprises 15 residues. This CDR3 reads CASRALGQGTDTQYF. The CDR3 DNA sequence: TGTGCCAGCAGGGCCCTGGGACAGGGGACAGATACGCAGTATTTT.

CDR3 in amino acids: CASTLTGTSYNEQFF. The CDR3, as DNA: TGCGCCAGCACCCTCACAGGGACCTCCTACAATGAGCAGTTCTTC. V and J are TRBV5-1 and TRBJ2-1, with D possibly matching TRBD1 (6 bases). Per the germline V gene, CDR1 is SGHRS and CDR2 is YFSETQ. V dropped 6 bases and J dropped 0 bases, with 13 bases sitting between them. This CDR3 region has 15 residues.

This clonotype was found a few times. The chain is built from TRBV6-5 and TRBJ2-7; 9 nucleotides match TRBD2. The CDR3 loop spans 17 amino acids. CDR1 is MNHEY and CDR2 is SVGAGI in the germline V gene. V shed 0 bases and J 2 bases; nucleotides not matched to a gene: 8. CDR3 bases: TGTGCCAGCAGTTACTCAGGGATTAGCGGGAGACCCTACGAGCAGTACTTC. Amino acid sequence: CASSYSGISGRPYEQYF.

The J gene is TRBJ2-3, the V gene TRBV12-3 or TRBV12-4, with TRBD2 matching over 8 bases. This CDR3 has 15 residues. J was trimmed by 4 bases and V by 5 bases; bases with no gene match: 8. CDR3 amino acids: CASSPSSGIADTQYF. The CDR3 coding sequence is TGTGCCAGCAGTCCAAGTAGCGGGATTGCAGATACGCAGTATTTT.

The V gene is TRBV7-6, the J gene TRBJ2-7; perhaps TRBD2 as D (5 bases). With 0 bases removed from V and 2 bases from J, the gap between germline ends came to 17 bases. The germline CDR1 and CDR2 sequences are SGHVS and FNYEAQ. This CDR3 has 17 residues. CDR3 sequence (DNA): TGTGCCAGCAGCTTAGCGCATCGTTGGGGAGAGGCCTACGAGCAGTACTTC. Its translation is CASSLAHRWGEAYEQYF.

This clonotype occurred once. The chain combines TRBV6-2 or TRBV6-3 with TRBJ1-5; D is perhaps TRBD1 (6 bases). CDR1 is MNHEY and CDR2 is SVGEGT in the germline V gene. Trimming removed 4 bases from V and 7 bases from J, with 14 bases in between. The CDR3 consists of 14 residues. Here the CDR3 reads CASSSGTLGQPQHF. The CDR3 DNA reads TGTGCCAGCAGTTCCGGGACACTCGGGCAGCCCCAGCATTTT.